The 8 T cell receptor beta chains below come from one sample, sequenced in a study of monozygotic twins with inflammatory bowel disease. Reanalyzing the 5' RACE reads, TCRdb keeps one entry per CDR3 protein, without DNA. The sample holds fewer than 550,000 distinct CDR3 sequences. Sequenced sample: blood. The receptors originated from a human donor with ulcerative colitis or Crohn's disease, or a healthy co-twin of an affected twin (not recorded which).

The chain carries TRBV4-1 and TRBJ1-5; TCRdb outputs TRBD1, but without DNA this stays unchecked. Looked up from germline, CDR1 is MGHRA and CDR2 is YSYEKL. The CDR3 has 18 amino acids. The CDR3 protein is CASSQTGLSQLSNQPQHF.

This rearrangement joins TRBV5-1 to TRBJ2-7; as DNA is missing, the TRBD1 call by TCRdb cannot be tested. Germline CDR1 and CDR2: SGHRS and YFSETQ. This CDR3 has 14 residues. This CDR3 is CASSLGDSYYEQYF.

The gene calls are TRBV29-1 and TRBJ2-7; the TRBD2 assignment by TCRdb is unverifiable without DNA. The CDR3 loop spans 14 amino acids. Germline lookup yields CDR1 SQVTM and CDR2 ANQGSEA. This chain's CDR3 is CSVRLAGGGYEQYF.

The chain recombines TRBV12-3 or TRBV12-4 with TRBJ2-1; there is no DNA to check the TCRdb D call of TRBD1. This CDR3 has 15 amino acids. CDR3 residues: CASSWGGKSYNEQFF.

CDR3 amino acids: CAINSGTGSTDTQYF. The chain links TRBV10-3 to TRBJ2-3; with no DNA, the TCRdb D assignment of TRBD1 cannot be verified. CDR1 and CDR2 from the germline V gene are ENHRY and SYGVKD. This CDR3 comprises 15 residues.

The V gene is TRBV29-1, the J gene TRBJ1-1. The CDR3 covers 11 residues. The germline V gene encodes CDR1 SQVTM and CDR2 ANQGSEA. CDR3: CSVSTNTEAFF.

This rearrangement joins TRBV20-1 to TRBJ2-3; TCRdb names TRBD1, which stays unverified in the absence of DNA. Looked up from germline, CDR1 is DFQATT and CDR2 is SNEGSKA (reference sequence). The CDR3 is 11 amino acids. The CDR3 spells CSAAPTGLPYF.

The chain couples TRBV5-1 to TRBJ2-5; checking the TCRdb D call of TRBD1 is not possible without DNA. This CDR3 has 14 residues. Germline values: CDR1 SGHRS, CDR2 YFSETQ. The CDR3 sequence is CASSPGTEQETQYF.